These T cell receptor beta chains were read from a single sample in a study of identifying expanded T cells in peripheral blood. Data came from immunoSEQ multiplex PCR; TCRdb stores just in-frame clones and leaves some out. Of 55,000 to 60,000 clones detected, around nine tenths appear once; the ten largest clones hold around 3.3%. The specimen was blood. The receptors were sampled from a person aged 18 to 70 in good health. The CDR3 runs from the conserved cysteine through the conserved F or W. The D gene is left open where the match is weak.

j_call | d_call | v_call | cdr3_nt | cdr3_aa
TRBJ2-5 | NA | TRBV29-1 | TGCAGCGTTGACTCTAAAGAGACCCAGTACTTC | CSVDSKETQYF
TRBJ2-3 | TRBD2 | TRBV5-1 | TGCGCCAGCTCGACGGGGGGAACAGCAGATACGCAGTATTTT | CASSTGGTADTQYF
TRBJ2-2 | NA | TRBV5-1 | TGCGCCAGCAGCTTGGTCGGGACCGGGGAGCTGTTTTTT | CASSLVGTGELFF
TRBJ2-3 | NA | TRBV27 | TGTGCCAGCAGTCTCCAGAGGGTTACAGATACGCAGTATTTT | CASSLQRVTDTQYF
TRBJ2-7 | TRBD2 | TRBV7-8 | TGTGCCAGCAGCCTGGGACTAGCGGGCGACGAGCAGTACTTC | CASSLGLAGDEQYF
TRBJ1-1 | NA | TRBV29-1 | TGCAGCGTTGTAGGGGGGAGTGGGGCCACTGAAGCTTTCTTT | CSVVGGSGATEAFF
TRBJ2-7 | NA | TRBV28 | TGTGCCAGCCACACCTGGGGCCCCCCTGAGGAGCAGTACTTC | CASHTWGPPEEQYF
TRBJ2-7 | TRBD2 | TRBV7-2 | TGTGCCAGCAGCTTAGAGGTATCACTAGCGGGAGGTACCTACGAGCAGTACTTC | CASSLEVSLAGGTYEQYF
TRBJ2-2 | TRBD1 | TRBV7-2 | TGTGCCAGCAGCTTAGCCCACGGAAACAGGGGTATCACCGGGGAGCTGTTTTTT | CASSLAHGNRGITGELFF
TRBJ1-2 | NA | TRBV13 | TGTGCCAGCAGCCCAAGGACCAAGTTTAACTATGGCTACACCTTC | CASSPRTKFNYGYTF
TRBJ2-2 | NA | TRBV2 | TGTGCCAGCAGTGATCCCCCCGGGGAGCTGTTTTTT | CASSDPPGELFF
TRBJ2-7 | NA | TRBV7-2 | TGTGCCAGCAGCTCCTACAGGGATGGGGGCGAGCAGTACTTC | CASSSYRDGGEQYF
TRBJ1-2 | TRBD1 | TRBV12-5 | TGTGCTAGTGGTCTGACCTACCTTGACAGGGAGGATGGCTACACCTTC | CASGLTYLDREDGYTF
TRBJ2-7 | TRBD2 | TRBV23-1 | TGCGCCAGCAGTCAATCGGGGGCGGGAGGGTCCTACGAGCAGTACTTC | CASSQSGAGGSYEQYF
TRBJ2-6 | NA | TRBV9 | TGTGCCAGCACTACAGGGTCTGGGGCCAACGTCCTGACTTTC | CASTTGSGANVLTF
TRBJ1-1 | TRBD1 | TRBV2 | TGTGCCAGCAGTGAAGGGGGACAGGGGGCGCTTCCAATCAGGAACACTGAAGCTTTCTTT | CASSEGGQGALPIRNTEAFF
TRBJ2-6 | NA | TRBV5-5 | TGTGCCAGCAGCTCTTCAGCGAACCTTTACTCTGGGGCCAACGTCCTGACTTTC | CASSSSANLYSGANVLTF